This TCR beta chain is drawn from a study of T cells in Graves' hyperthyroidism and ophthalmopathy. CDR1 is LNHNV, CDR2 YYDKDF, per germline (reference sequence). The germline V and J ends were trimmed by 4 bases and 2 bases, with 12 bases remaining between them. The CDR3 runs 14 residues. The table lists this clonotype with many counts. The antigen is unknown. Study conclusions and caveats: Most thyroid clonotypes that were expanded above 0.001 also turned up in blood.

Authors of the study amplified TCR beta CDR3 regions from RNA transcripts. First-round RT-PCR with HTBI primers amplified the TCR CDR3 region. TCRdb re-derived calls from the multiplex PCR reads in MiXCR, one entry per CDR3 protein. The sample carries around 100,000 distinct CDR3 sequences, approximately 48% recorded once. The TCR originated in a man aged 40-55 years with Graves' hyperthyroidism. The sequenced material came from blood. The chain is built from TRBV15 and TRBJ2-7; D remains ambiguous. The CDR3 DNA follows: TGTGCCACCAGCAAGCAGGAGATACCCTACGAGCAGTACTTC. Translated: CATSKQEIPYEQYF. The full variable domain, rest sourced from reference TRBV15 and TRBJ2-7, is DAMVIQNPRYQVTQFGKPVTLSCSQTLNHNVMYWYQQKSSQAPKLLFHYYDKDFNNEADTPDNFQSRRPNTSFCFLDIRSPGLGDTAMYLCATSKQEIPYEQYFGPGTRLTVT.